Listed below are T cell receptor beta chains from one sample, sequenced in a study of cytomegalovirus exposure and HLA in healthy donors. Some clones are missing from TCRdb's copy, which holds only in-frame ones; the method was immunoSEQ multiplex PCR. The sample records 110,000 to 150,000 clones, around 72% being singletons. The specimen sequenced was PBMCs. These receptors originate from a woman between 40 and 55 years old in good health and CMV-seronegative. CDR3s include the opening cysteine and the closing phenylalanine or tryptophan. Fields, in order: D gene, V gene, CDR3 protein. D genes are given only for firm matches.

d_call: TRBD1; v_call: TRBV7-2; cdr3_aa: CASSFTGGSGNTIYF
d_call: TRBD1; v_call: TRBV9; cdr3_aa: CASGPGGSEKLFF
d_call: TRBD2; v_call: TRBV7-9; cdr3_aa: CASSPRLAESTDTQYF
d_call: -; v_call: TRBV7-2; cdr3_aa: CASSFRSNQPQHF
d_call: TRBD1; v_call: TRBV4-2; cdr3_aa: CASSLSGGGNQPQHF
d_call: -; v_call: TRBV13; cdr3_aa: CASSLTPQTINTEAFF
d_call: -; v_call: TRBV5-6; cdr3_aa: CASSLGPGVGYTF
d_call: TRBD1; v_call: TRBV6-5; cdr3_aa: CASSEYRGYEQYF
d_call: -; v_call: TRBV6-5; cdr3_aa: CASSTWTRSYGYTF
d_call: TRBD1; v_call: TRBV5-6; cdr3_aa: CASSLGTGGGNTIYF
d_call: TRBD2; v_call: TRBV7-2; cdr3_aa: CASSLGLAGARYEQYF
d_call: -; v_call: TRBV9; cdr3_aa: CASSVQERSYNEQFF
d_call: -; v_call: TRBV6-6; cdr3_aa: CASSYSTSGEVSPLHF
d_call: TRBD2; v_call: TRBV7-2; cdr3_aa: CASSPAPRGGVDTQYF
d_call: TRBD1; v_call: TRBV7-2; cdr3_aa: CASSLQQGASYGYTF
d_call: -; v_call: TRBV7-3; cdr3_aa: CASSPQAFNTEAFF
d_call: -; v_call: TRBV18; cdr3_aa: CASSSARDGYTF
d_call: -; v_call: TRBV9; cdr3_aa: CASSVEGEGTEAFF
d_call: -; v_call: TRBV7-9; cdr3_aa: CSSSFLGGGTDYGYTF
d_call: TRBD1; v_call: TRBV11-1; cdr3_aa: CASSPGQINEKLFF
d_call: TRBD1; v_call: TRBV6-5; cdr3_aa: CATMDRVNSPLHF
d_call: TRBD1; v_call: TRBV6-5; cdr3_aa: CASRDREVKQFF
d_call: -; v_call: TRBV10-3; cdr3_aa: CAISADFRRSNSPLHF
d_call: -; v_call: TRBV7-6; cdr3_aa: CASSFTGKETQYF
d_call: -; v_call: TRBV4-1; cdr3_aa: CASRNQMGGMNTEAFF
d_call: -; v_call: TRBV27; cdr3_aa: CASSPLGAGASEHEQFF
d_call: -; v_call: TRBV4-1; cdr3_aa: CASSQPDRPGEQFF
d_call: -; v_call: TRBV27; cdr3_aa: CASSSGGGVAQPQHF
d_call: -; v_call: TRBV6-6; cdr3_aa: CASSRSNQPQHF
d_call: -; v_call: TRBV5-4; cdr3_aa: CAAHDGSTPETQYF
d_call: TRBD1; v_call: TRBV6-1; cdr3_aa: CASRQGPGDYGYTF
d_call: -; v_call: TRBV6-4; cdr3_aa: CASSDPTRGTDTQYF
d_call: TRBD1; v_call: TRBV29-1; cdr3_aa: CSVGQGANTIYF
d_call: -; v_call: TRBV10-3; cdr3_aa: CAVSLAGQETQYF
d_call: TRBD1; v_call: TRBV7-9; cdr3_aa: CASSLDRGPNTGELFF
d_call: -; v_call: TRBV7-9; cdr3_aa: CSSSGGQSVSNQPQHF
d_call: -; v_call: TRBV5-5; cdr3_aa: CASSLLPGNEQFF
d_call: TRBD2; v_call: TRBV10-3; cdr3_aa: CAISLGGGQNIQYF
d_call: -; v_call: TRBV6-1; cdr3_aa: CASSEWPQGSTDTQYF
d_call: TRBD1; v_call: TRBV11-3; cdr3_aa: CASSSGQGGETQYF
d_call: -; v_call: TRBV19; cdr3_aa: CASRNSGNQPQHF